This T cell receptor (beta chain) was captured by sequencing in a study of blood T cell repertoires in COVID-19. The age range of participants was about 18 to 89 years, with residence in under 25 US areas. Original handling: Reference gene primer amplification gave nucleated cell count estimates. TCRdb keeps only in-frame clones here, not all; method: immunoSEQ multiplex PCR. Clonal size and the V and J genes are those of that table, whereas D and trimming came from the DNA. The table has 130,000 to 150,000 clones, roughly 80% seen once. Sequenced material: PBMCs or T cells enriched from blood (not recorded which). This clonotype originated in a man between 50 and 59 years old who had recovered from COVID-19.

The CDR3 loop reads CASSYKEPGQGGSYEQYF. CDR3 nucleotide sequence: TGTGCCAGCAGTTACAAAGAGCCGGGACAGGGAGGTTCCTACGAGCAGTACTTC. V and J are TRBV6-2 or TRBV6-3 and TRBJ2-7; 9 bases match TRBD1. Germline CDR1 is MNHEY and CDR2 is SVGEGT. V lost 2 bases and J lost 1; bases outside the gene matches: 12. The CDR3 runs to 18 residues.